These 26 T cell receptor beta chains originate from one sample sequenced in a study of shared clonotypes between healthy human individuals. The protocol was immunoSEQ multiplex PCR, while the TCRdb copy is restricted to in-frame clones and leaves out a portion. This table holds fewer than 3 million clones, 85% to 95% found once. Specimen: naive CD4+ T cells from PBMCs. Subset meaning: CD45RA+ positively selected. The origin of the receptors is a man aged 18-30 years in good health. Some clones in this sample may be carry-over from other donors' samples.

This chain connects TRBV11-2 to TRBJ2-1; tentative D call: TRBD2 (5 bases). Trimming shortened V by 5 bases and J by 10 bases, and 9 bases separated the two germline ends. The CDR3 extends over 11 amino acids. Per germline, CDR1 SGHAT and CDR2 FQNNGV. CDR3 residues: CASSPRGEQFF. The CDR3 nucleotides are TGTGCCAGCAGCCCCCGCGGGGAGCAGTTCTTC.

In the case of this clone: This sample also contains other DNA sequences that code for the same CDR3. The CDR3 loop reads CASSLGGQETQYF. CDR3 nucleotide sequence: TGCGCCAGCAGCTTGGGAGGGCAAGAGACCCAGTACTTC. V and J are TRBV5-1 and TRBJ2-5, with D maybe TRBD2 (5 bases). V lost 0 bases and J lost 2, with 5 bases in between. The CDR3 covers 13 residues. Germline V gives CDR1 SGHRS, CDR2 YFSETQ. Variable domain in full (rest from reference TRBV5-1 and TRBJ2-5): KAGVTQTPRYLIKTRGQQVTLSCSPISGHRSVSWYQQTPGQGLQFLFEYFSETQRNKGNFPGRFSGRQFSNSRSEMNVSTLELGDSALYLCASSLGGQETQYFGPGTRLLVL.

The rearrangement uses TRBV10-3 and TRBJ1-1; no clear D gene. Trimming cost V 6 bases and J 1 base, with 9 bases left between them. The CDR3 is made up of 13 amino acids. The germline gives CDR1 ENHRY, CDR2 SYGVKD. This CDR3 is CAISVEPNTEAFF. CDR3 DNA sequence: TGTGCCATCAGCGTTGAACCGAACACTGAAGCTTTCTTT.

Note on this clone: Distinct nucleotide sequences in the sample also encode this CDR3. The chain is built from TRBV18 and TRBJ2-5, with D possibly being TRBD2 (5 bases). Germline CDR1 is KGHSH and CDR2 is LQKENI. V dropped 5 bases and J dropped 1 base, with 8 bases sitting between them. CDR3 size: 13 residues. This CDR3 reads CASSSGLQETQYF. The CDR3 DNA follows: TGTGCCAGCTCATCAGGACTCCAAGAGACCCAGTACTTC.

The chain combines TRBV11-1 with TRBJ2-1; D possibly corresponds to TRBD2 (6 bases). This CDR3 has 12 residues. V was trimmed by 3 bases and J by 15 bases, leaving 15 bases between them. In germline, CDR1 is SGHAT, CDR2 FQDESV (reference sequence). CDR3 amino acids: CASSFDTGVTFF. In DNA form, the CDR3 reads TGTGCCAGCAGCTTTGATACGGGAGTAACGTTCTTC.

V and J are TRBV28 and TRBJ2-4; 11 bases agree with TRBD1. The germline gives CDR1 MDHEN, CDR2 SYDVKM. Trimming cost V 2 bases and J 7 bases; bases outside gene matches: 4. The CDR3 runs to 15 residues. CDR3 coding DNA: TGTGCCAGCAGTTTACCGGGACAGGGGGGCAACATTCAGTACTTC. Residues: CASSLPGQGGNIQYF.

Concerning this clone itself: This CDR3 is also generated by other DNA sequences in the sample. The genes are TRBV5-1 and TRBJ2-1; 7 bases are a match to TRBD2. The CDR3 contains 15 residues. Germline trimming cut 0 bases from V and 4 bases from J; bases unmatched to any gene: 4. Germline assignment: CDR1 SGHRS and CDR2 YFSETQ. The CDR3 protein is CASSLVAGAYNEQFF. The DNA of the CDR3 is TGCGCCAGCAGCTTGGTTGCGGGAGCTTACAATGAGCAGTTCTTC. Combining the CDR3 with reference TRBV5-1 and TRBJ2-1 gives the whole variable domain KAGVTQTPRYLIKTRGQQVTLSCSPISGHRSVSWYQQTPGQGLQFLFEYFSETQRNKGNFPGRFSGRQFSNSRSEMNVSTLELGDSALYLCASSLVAGAYNEQFFGPGTRLTVL.

V and J are TRBV18 and TRBJ1-5; 10 bases are a match to TRBD1. With V trimmed by 4 bases and J by 4 bases, 4 bases remained unmatched. The CDR3 consists of 15 residues. The germline V gene encodes CDR1 KGHSH and CDR2 LQKENI. For the CDR3, the DNA is TGTGCCAGCTCACTTGACAGGGGGCAAAATCAGCCCCAGCATTTT. Translation: CASSLDRGQNQPQHF.

This clone appeared a single time. The genes are TRBV7-3 and TRBJ1-3, with D possibly being TRBD1 (5 bases). Trimming took off 10 bases at V and 0 bases at J, with 19 bases between the two ends. The CDR3 covers 16 residues. The germline gives CDR1 SGHTA, CDR2 FQGTGA. CDR3: CANTSAGGSSGNTIYF. DNA for the CDR3: TGTGCCAATACCTCCGCGGGGGGGAGCTCTGGAAACACCATATATTTT.

The rearrangement uses TRBV6-6 and TRBJ2-1; possible D gene TRBD2, 6 bases. Germline V gene sequence: CDR1 MNHNY, CDR2 SVGAGI (reference sequence). Trimming cost V 7 bases and J 13 bases, with 23 bases left between them. This CDR3 has 14 amino acids. CDR3 DNA: TGTGCCAGCAATAGTCACCTCGGTCAGGGACTTCAGTTCTTC. It is translated as CASNSHLGQGLQFF.

The chain combines TRBV29-1 with TRBJ2-5; TRBD2 agrees at 9 bases. Unmatched junction bases numbered 6, after V lost 3 bases and J lost 4 bases. This CDR3 contains 14 residues. Germline CDR1 SQVTM, CDR2 ANQGSEA. CDR3: CSVDLAGGGETQYF. The CDR3, as DNA: TGCAGCGTTGATCTGGCGGGAGGGGGAGAGACCCAGTACTTC.

The genes are TRBV28 and TRBJ2-7, with D possibly being TRBD2 (6 bases). V lost 2 bases to trimming and J lost 4 bases, with 15 bases between them. The CDR3 has 15 amino acids. Germline V gene lookup returns CDR1 MDHEN and CDR2 SYDVKM. The CDR3: CASSLIESGVYEQYF. The CDR3, as DNA: TGTGCCAGCAGTTTAATCGAATCGGGGGTTTACGAGCAGTACTTC.

Notes on this clone: Different DNA sequences within this sample yield the same CDR3. The V gene is TRBV5-1, the J gene TRBJ2-7; 11 bases are shared with TRBD2. The CDR3 loop spans 14 amino acids. V trimming: 3 bases; J trimming: 3 bases; junction bases outside the gene matches: 2. Germline values: CDR1 SGHRS, CDR2 YFSETQ. The DNA for the CDR3 is TGCGCCAGCAGCTCCACTAGCGGGAGCTACGAGCAGTACTTC. This sequence encodes CASSSTSGSYEQYF.

The chain combines TRBV7-2 with TRBJ2-5; D call uncertain. Germline values: CDR1 SGHTA, CDR2 FQGNSA. This CDR3 contains 14 residues. The germline V and J ends were trimmed by 10 bases and 1 base, with 16 bases remaining between them. For the CDR3, the DNA is TGTGCCACCGCCCCGAGTTTGCTCCAAGAGACCCAGTACTTC. The encoded protein is CATAPSLLQETQYF.

The V and J genes are TRBV15 and TRBJ2-5; perhaps TRBD2 as D (5 bases). The CDR3 runs 15 residues. Deletions cut 0 bases from V and 4 bases from J, with 12 bases between. From germline, CDR1 is LNHNV and CDR2 YYDKDF (reference sequence). The CDR3 coding sequence is TGTGCCACCAGCAGAGATGTAGGAGAGGGAGAGACCCAGTACTTC. Amino acid sequence: CATSRDVGEGETQYF.

On this clone: Other DNA sequences in the sample encode the same CDR3. J is TRBJ2-2 and V is TRBV18; D tentatively reads TRBD1 or TRBD2 (5 bases each). Trimming removed 3 bases at V and 4 bases at J, with 6 bases between. This CDR3 has 13 residues. CDR1 is KGHSH and CDR2 is LQKENI in the germline V gene. Here the CDR3 reads CASSPGVTGELFF. As DNA, the CDR3 is TGTGCCAGCTCACCGGGGGTCACCGGGGAGCTGTTTTTT.

V is TRBV28 and J is TRBJ2-7; TRBD2 agrees at 9 bases. V was clipped by 1 base and J by 9 bases; unmatched bases: 10. Per germline, CDR1 MDHEN and CDR2 SYDVKM. CDR3 length: 15 amino acids. CDR3 loop: CASSLFRLAGIVQYF. The CDR3 bases are TGTGCCAGCAGTTTATTTCGCCTAGCGGGAATCGTGCAGTACTTC.

This chain joins TRBV6-1 and TRBJ1-5; D may be TRBD1 (6 bases). Germline CDR1 and CDR2: MNHNS and SASEGT. This CDR3 spans 15 amino acids. V lost 6 bases and J lost 3, with 15 bases in between. The CDR3 coding sequence is TGTGCCAGCAGCCAGAGGTGGGGGGCCAATCAGCCCCAGCATTTT. This translates into CASSQRWGANQPQHF.

The chain uses TRBV28 and TRBJ2-3, with 12 bases lining up with TRBD2. This CDR3 region has 17 residues. From germline, CDR1 is MDHEN and CDR2 SYDVKM. V was clipped by 2 bases and J by 3 bases; unmatched bases: 6. The CDR3 sequence: CASSLRRLAGATDTQYF. CDR3 in DNA: TGTGCCAGCAGTTTAAGGAGACTAGCGGGAGCGACAGATACGCAGTATTTT.

This clone has a single count. The chain is built from TRBV9 and TRBJ2-1, with D unresolved. The germline V and J ends were trimmed by 4 bases and 6 bases, with 14 bases remaining between them. Germline V gene sequence: CDR1 SGDLS, CDR2 YYNGEE. The CDR3 has 14 amino acids. Written as DNA, the CDR3 is TGTGCCAGCAGCCCCCTTAGTAGGGCCAATGAGCAGTTCTTC. Its protein product is CASSPLSRANEQFF.

The table lists this clone with a count of one. V gene TRBV15 combines with J gene TRBJ1-2; no clear D. CDR1 and CDR2 (germline): LNHNV, YYDKDF (reference sequence). The CDR3 totals 17 residues. V was pared by 1 base and J by 1 base, with 16 bases between. CDR3 bases: TGTGCCACCAGCAGAGCTGACCGCTCCCCCGTTAACTATGGCTACACCTTC. Translating it yields CATSRADRSPVNYGYTF.

V and J are TRBV19 and TRBJ1-2; D gene unclear. The V end was cut by 5 bases, the J end by 4 bases, with 14 bases between. The CDR3 has 14 residues. Looked up from germline, CDR1 is LNHDA and CDR2 is SQIVND (reference sequence). This CDR3 reads CASSPSRTRYGYTF. DNA for the CDR3: TGTGCCAGTAGTCCAAGCAGGACGCGCTATGGCTACACCTTC.

The chain has TRBV28 and TRBJ2-5, with D possibly matching TRBD2 (5 bases). Germline V gene sequence: CDR1 MDHEN, CDR2 SYDVKM. The length of the CDR3 is 14 residues. The ends were cut back, 6 bases at V and 5 bases at J, with 16 bases in the middle. CDR3 residues: CASSASLRRETQYF. The CDR3 coding sequence is TGTGCCAGCAGCGCGTCCCTCCGGAGGGAGACCCAGTACTTC.

The V gene is TRBV5-5, the J gene TRBJ2-2, with 7 bases aligning to TRBD1. J was trimmed by 1 base and V by 4 bases; bases with no gene match: 7. CDR3 length: 16 amino acids. CDR1 is SGHKS, CDR2 YYEKEE, per germline (reference sequence). CDR3 DNA: TGTGCCAGCAGCACCGACAGGGCCTTGAACACCGGGGAGCTGTTTTTT. Encoded protein: CASSTDRALNTGELFF.

This clone showed up just once. This chain joins TRBV4-3 and TRBJ2-2, with D maybe TRBD1 (5 bases). The CDR3 runs to 14 residues. The V end was cut by 2 bases, the J end by 4 bases, with 8 bases between. From germline, CDR1 is LGHNA and CDR2 YSLEER. CDR3 DNA sequence: TGCGCCAGCAGCCAACGCCAGGGCACCGGGGAGCTGTTTTTT. Its protein product is CASSQRQGTGELFF.

The V and J genes are TRBV6-6 and TRBJ2-1, with 9 bases lining up with TRBD2. Per germline, CDR1 MNHNY and CDR2 SVGAGI (reference sequence). This CDR3 contains 15 residues. V lost 6 bases to trimming and J lost 8 bases; unmatched junction nucleotides: 11. The CDR3 bases are TGTGCCAGCAGCCTCGAGGGGACTAGCTTTCATGAGCAGTTCTTC. Translated: CASSLEGTSFHEQFF.